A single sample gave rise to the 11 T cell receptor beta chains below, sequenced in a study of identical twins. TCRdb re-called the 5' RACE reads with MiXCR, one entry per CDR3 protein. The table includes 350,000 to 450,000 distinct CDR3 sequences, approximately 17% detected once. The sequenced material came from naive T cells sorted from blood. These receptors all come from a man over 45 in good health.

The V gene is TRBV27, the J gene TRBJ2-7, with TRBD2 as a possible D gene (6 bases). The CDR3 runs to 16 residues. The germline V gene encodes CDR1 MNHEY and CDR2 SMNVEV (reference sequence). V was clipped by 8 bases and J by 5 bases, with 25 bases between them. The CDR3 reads CASRGSVAEVMDEQYF. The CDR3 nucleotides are TGTGCCAGCCGAGGATCGGTAGCGGAAGTCATGGACGAGCAGTACTTC.

CDR3: CASSPIRGGQGDTQYF. Written as DNA, the CDR3 is TGTGCCAGCAGCCCAATCCGGGGGGGCCAAGGAGATACGCAGTATTTT. The gene calls are TRBV11-2 and TRBJ2-3; 8 nucleotides match TRBD2. This CDR3 has 16 amino acids. CDR1 and CDR2 (germline): SGHAT, FQNNGV. The V gene end was trimmed by 5 bases and the J gene end by 5 bases; junction bases not matched to a gene: 12. The entire variable domain, with the rest obtained from reference TRBV11-2 and TRBJ2-3, is as follows: EAGVAQSPRYKIIEKRQSVAFWCNPISGHATLYWYQQILGQGPKLLIQFQNNGVVDDSQLPKDRFSAERLKGVDSTLKIQPAKLEDSAVYLCASSPIRGGQGDTQYFGPGTRLTVL.

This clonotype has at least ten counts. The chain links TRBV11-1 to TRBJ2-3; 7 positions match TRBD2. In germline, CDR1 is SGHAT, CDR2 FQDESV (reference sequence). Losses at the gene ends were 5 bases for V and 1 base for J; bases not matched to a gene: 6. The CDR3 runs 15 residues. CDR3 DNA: TGTGCCAGCAGCCCGAAAGCGGGACGCACAGATACGCAGTATTTT. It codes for CASSPKAGRTDTQYF.

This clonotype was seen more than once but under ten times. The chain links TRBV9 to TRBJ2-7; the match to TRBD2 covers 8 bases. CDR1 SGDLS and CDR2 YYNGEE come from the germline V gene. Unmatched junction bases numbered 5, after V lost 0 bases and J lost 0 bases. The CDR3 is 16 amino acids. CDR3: CASSVGNSGASYEQYF. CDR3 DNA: TGTGCCAGCAGCGTAGGAAATAGCGGGGCCTCCTACGAGCAGTACTTC.

The CDR3 DNA follows: TGCAGTGCACACGGGGAGTGGGGGCAAGGAGGCGAGCAGTACTTC. It translates to CSAHGEWGQGGEQYF. The chain carries TRBV20-1 and TRBJ2-7; TRBD1 might be the D (6 bases). The germline V gene encodes CDR1 DFQATT and CDR2 SNEGSKA (reference sequence). V lost 6 bases to trimming and J lost 6 bases, with 24 bases between them. The CDR3 loop spans 15 amino acids.

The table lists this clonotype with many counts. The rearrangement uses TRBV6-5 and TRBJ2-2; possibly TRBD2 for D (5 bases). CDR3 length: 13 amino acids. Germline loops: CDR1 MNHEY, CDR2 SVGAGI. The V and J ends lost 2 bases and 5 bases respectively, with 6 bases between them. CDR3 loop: CASSYRGTGELFF. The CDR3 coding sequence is TGTGCCAGCAGTTACCGCGGGACCGGGGAGCTGTTTTTT.

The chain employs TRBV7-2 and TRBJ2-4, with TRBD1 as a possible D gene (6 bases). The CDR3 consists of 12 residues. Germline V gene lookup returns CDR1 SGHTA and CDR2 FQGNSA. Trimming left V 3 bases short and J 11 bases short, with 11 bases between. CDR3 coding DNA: TGTGCCAGCAGCTTCTCAGGGGATGTTCAGTACTTC. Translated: CASSFSGDVQYF.

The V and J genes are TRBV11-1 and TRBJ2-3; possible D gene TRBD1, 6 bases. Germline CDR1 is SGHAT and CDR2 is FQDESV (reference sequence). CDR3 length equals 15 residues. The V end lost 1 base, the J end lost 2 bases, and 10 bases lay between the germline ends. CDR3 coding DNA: TGTGCCAGCAGCTTAGGGGGGCGCTTCACAGATACGCAGTATTTT. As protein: CASSLGGRFTDTQYF. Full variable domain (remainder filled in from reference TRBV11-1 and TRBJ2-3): EAEVAQSPRYKITEKSQAVAFWCDPISGHATLYWYRQILGQGPELLVQFQDESVVDDSQLPKDRFSAERLKGVDSTLKIQPAELGDSAMYLCASSLGGRFTDTQYFGPGTRLTVL.

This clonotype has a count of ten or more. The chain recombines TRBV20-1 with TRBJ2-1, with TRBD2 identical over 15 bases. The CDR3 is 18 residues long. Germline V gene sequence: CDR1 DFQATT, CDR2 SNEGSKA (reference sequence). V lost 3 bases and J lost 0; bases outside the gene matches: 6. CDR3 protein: CSASPGTSGGFSYNEQFF. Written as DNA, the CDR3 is TGCAGTGCTAGTCCCGGGACTAGCGGGGGGTTCTCCTACAATGAGCAGTTCTTC.

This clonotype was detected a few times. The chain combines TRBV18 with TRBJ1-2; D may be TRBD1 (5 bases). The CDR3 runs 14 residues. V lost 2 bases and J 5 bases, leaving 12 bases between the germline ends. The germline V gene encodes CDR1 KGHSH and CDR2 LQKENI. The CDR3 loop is CASSPGSGGYGYTF. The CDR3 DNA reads TGTGCCAGCTCACCAGGGTCCGGGGGGTATGGCTACACCTTC.

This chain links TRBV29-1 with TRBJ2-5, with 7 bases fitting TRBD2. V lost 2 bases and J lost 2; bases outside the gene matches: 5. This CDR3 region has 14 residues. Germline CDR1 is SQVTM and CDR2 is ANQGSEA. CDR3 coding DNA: TGCAGCGTTGAACGAAAAGCGGGGCAAGAGACCCAGTACTTC. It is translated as CSVERKAGQETQYF. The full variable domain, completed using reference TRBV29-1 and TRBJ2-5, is SAVISQKPSRDICQRGTSLTIQCQVDSQVTMMFWYRQQPGQSLTLIATANQGSEATYESGFVIDKFPISRPNLTFSTLTVSNMSPEDSSIYLCSVERKAGQETQYFGPGTRLLVL.